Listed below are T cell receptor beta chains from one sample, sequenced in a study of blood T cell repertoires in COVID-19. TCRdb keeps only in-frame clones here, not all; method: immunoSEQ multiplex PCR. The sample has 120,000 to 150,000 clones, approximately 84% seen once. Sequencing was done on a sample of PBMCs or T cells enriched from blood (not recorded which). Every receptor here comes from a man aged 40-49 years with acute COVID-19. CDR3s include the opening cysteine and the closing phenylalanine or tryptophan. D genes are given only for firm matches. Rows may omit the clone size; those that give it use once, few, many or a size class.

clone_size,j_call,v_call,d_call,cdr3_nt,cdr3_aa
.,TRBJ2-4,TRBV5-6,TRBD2,TGTGCCAGCAGCCCGGGGGGAGCCAAAAACATTCAGTACTTC,CASSPGGAKNIQYF
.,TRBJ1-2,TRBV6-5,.,TGTGCCAGCAGTTTAAGCCCCAGGGGCGGCTACACCTTC,CASSLSPRGGYTF
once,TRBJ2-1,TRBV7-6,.,TGTGCCAGCAGCTCCCGGGACAATTTCGCGTTCTTC,CASSSRDNFAFF
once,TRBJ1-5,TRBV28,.,TGTGCCAGCAGTTTGGTGACAGTTAGCAATCAGCCCCAGCATTTT,CASSLVTVSNQPQHF
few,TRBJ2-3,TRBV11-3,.,TGTGCCAGCAGCCCCAGGGGGCGGGAGACAGATACGCAGTATTTT,CASSPRGRETDTQYF
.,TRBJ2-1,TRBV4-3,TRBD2,TGCGCCAGCAGCCGGACTAGCGGGGTTCACAATGAGCAGTTCTTC,CASSRTSGVHNEQFF
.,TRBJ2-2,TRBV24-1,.,TGTGCCACCAGTGATTTGGGACTCGCAGTTCCCGGGGAGCTGTTTTTT,CATSDLGLAVPGELFF
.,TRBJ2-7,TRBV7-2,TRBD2,TGTGCCAGCAGCTTAAGCGGGACTCTGTACGAGCAGTACTTC,CASSLSGTLYEQYF
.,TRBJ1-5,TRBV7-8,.,TGTGCCAGCAGCTTACTCCCGGACACAGGCAATCAGCCCCAGCATTTT,CASSLLPDTGNQPQHF
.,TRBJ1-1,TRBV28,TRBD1,TGTGCCAGCAGTTTAGGGGCAGGGGGGTACACTGAAGCTTTCTTT,CASSLGAGGYTEAFF
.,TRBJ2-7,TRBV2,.,TGTGCCAGCAGTGATGGGGGGTCGAGCTCCTACGAGCAGTACTTC,CASSDGGSSSYEQYF
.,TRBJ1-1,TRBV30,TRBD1,TGTGCCTGGAGCGGGACAGGGGCTGAAGCTTTCTTT,CAWSGTGAEAFF
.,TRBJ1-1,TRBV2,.,TGTGCCACCAACGGGGGGGGGAACACTGAAGCTTTCTTT,CATNGGGNTEAFF
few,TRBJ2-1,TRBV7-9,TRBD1,TGTGCCAGCAGCACCTCGGGCCAGGGGGCTTTTCTGAGCTCCTACAATGAGCAGTTCTTC,CASSTSGQGAFLSSYNEQFF
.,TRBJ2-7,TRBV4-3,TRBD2,TGCGCCAGCAGCGTTGGCCTAGCGGGAGTCGAGCAGTACTTC,CASSVGLAGVEQYF
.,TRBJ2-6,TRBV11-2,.,TGTGCCAGCAGCTTAGATTGGGCAGCCATCATCTCTGGGGCCAACGTCCTGACTTTC,CASSLDWAAIISGANVLTF
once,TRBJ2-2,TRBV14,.,TGTGCCAGCAGCCGATTTAGCACCGGGGAGCTGTTTTTT,CASSRFSTGELFF
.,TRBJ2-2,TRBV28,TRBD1,TGTGCCAGCCACCTCGACAGGGAAGAAACCGGGGAGCTGTTTTTT,CASHLDREETGELFF
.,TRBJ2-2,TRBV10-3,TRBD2,TGTGCCATCAGTGGGCTAGCGGCCGGGGAGCTGTTTTTT,CAISGLAAGELFF
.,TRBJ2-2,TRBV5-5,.,TGTGCCAGCAGCTTGAACGGTCGAACAGGGGAGGCCGGGGAGCTGTTTTTT,CASSLNGRTGEAGELFF
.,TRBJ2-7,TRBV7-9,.,TGTGCCAGCAGCCTCGGACAGAACGAGCAGTACTTC,CASSLGQNEQYF
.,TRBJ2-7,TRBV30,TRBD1,TGTGCCTGGAGCGTCGGACAGGGGGTGGTCGAGCAGTACTTC,CAWSVGQGVVEQYF
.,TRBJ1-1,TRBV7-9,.,TGTGCCAGCAGCTCTACACAGATTAGGGCTTTCTTT,CASSSTQIRAFF
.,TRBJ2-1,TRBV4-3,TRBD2,TGCGCCAGCAGCCAAGATTACCGGGGGGGCTCCTACAATGAGCAGTTCTTC,CASSQDYRGGSYNEQFF
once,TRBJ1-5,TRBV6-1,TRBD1,TGTGCCAGCAGTGAGGGACAGGGGGCCCCTCAGCCCCAGCATTTT,CASSEGQGAPQPQHF
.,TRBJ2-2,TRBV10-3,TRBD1,TGTGCCATCAGTGGCGACAGGGATACCGGGGAGCTGTTTTTT,CAISGDRDTGELFF
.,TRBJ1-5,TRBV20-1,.,TGCAGTGCTAGTAGTCCGGTAATTCGTCAGCCCCAGCATTTT,CSASSPVIRQPQHF
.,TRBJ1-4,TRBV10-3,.,TGTGCCACTTCATTCAGGGCGAACAATGAAAAACTGTTTTTT,CATSFRANNEKLFF
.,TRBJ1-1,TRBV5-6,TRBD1,TGTGCCAGCAGCGTATTACAGGGGTCGGGCACTGAAGCTTTCTTT,CASSVLQGSGTEAFF
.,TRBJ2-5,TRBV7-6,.,TGTGCCAGCAGCCAATTTACAGGGATGGGCTATCGAGAGACCCAGTACTTC,CASSQFTGMGYRETQYF
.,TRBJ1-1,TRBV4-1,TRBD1,TGCGCCAGCAGCCAAGACCGGGACAGGGGGGGAACAACTGAAGCTTTCTTT,CASSQDRDRGGTTEAFF
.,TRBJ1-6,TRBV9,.,TGTGCCAGCAGCCGAGGAGATCGTCTGGACTCCTATAATTCACCCCTCCACTTT,CASSRGDRLDSYNSPLHF
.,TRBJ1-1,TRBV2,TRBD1,TGTGCCAGCAGTAACGGACAGGGCCTGACTGAAGCTTTCTTT,CASSNGQGLTEAFF
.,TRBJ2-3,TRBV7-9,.,TGTGCCAGCAGCCTACAAAAGACTCTCACAGATACGCAGTATTTT,CASSLQKTLTDTQYF
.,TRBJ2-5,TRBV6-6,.,TGTGCCAGCACCGACCTGGGAGGACGTGATCGGGAGACCCAGTACTTC,CASTDLGGRDRETQYF
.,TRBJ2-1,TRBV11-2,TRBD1,TGTGCCAGCAGCTTAGAATGGGGACAGGGGAGCTCCTACAATGAGCAGTTCTTC,CASSLEWGQGSSYNEQFF
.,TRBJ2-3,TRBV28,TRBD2,TGTGCCAGCAGCGTAACGGGACTAGCGGGAGGAGATACGCAGTATTTT,CASSVTGLAGGDTQYF
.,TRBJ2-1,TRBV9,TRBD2,TGTGCCAGCAGCGTAGGGGAGGGGGGACTAGCTGAGAATGAGCAGTTCTTC,CASSVGEGGLAENEQFF
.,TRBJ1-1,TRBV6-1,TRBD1,TGTGCCAGCAGTGAAGCGGTCAGGGGGCTCACTGAAGCTTTCTTT,CASSEAVRGLTEAFF
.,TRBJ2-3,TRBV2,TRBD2,TGTGCCAGCTCCTCGGCGGGGGGTACAGATACGCAGTATTTT,CASSSAGGTDTQYF
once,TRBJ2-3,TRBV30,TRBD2,TGTGCCTCCTCTTTCCGCGGGGGGGCTTCAGATACGCAGTATTTT,CASSFRGGASDTQYF